The rows below give T cell receptor beta chains drawn from one sample of a study of CD8+ T cells in alopecia areata. Data came from immunoSEQ multiplex PCR; TCRdb stores just in-frame clones and leaves some out. The repertoire consists of 100,000 to 120,000 clones, with 56% occurring once and the leading ten covering 3% to 4%. The material was CD4+ T cells sorted from blood, obtained at week 24, from a patient treated with tofacitinib. The receptors here all came from a human donor with alopecia areata. Each CDR3 is given with its conserved first and last residue. Fields, in order: clone size, J gene, CDR3 length, D gene, V gene, CDR3 protein, CDR3 DNA. A D gene is named only where the DNA matches it firmly. For some rows the clone size is stated as once, few or many, or as a class when expanded; others skip it.

few TRBJ2-3 14 NA TRBV7-9 CASSLTASTDTQYF TGTGCCAGCAGCTTGACGGCTAGCACAGATACGCAGTATTTT
once TRBJ1-2 15 TRBD1 TRBV6-5 CASSPPPQGGYGYTF TGTGCCAGCAGTCCGCCCCCCCAGGGGGGGTATGGCTACACCTTC
NA TRBJ1-2 16 NA TRBV7-9 CASSLGGIRSNYGYTF TGTGCCAGCAGCTTAGGAGGGATTCGCTCTAACTATGGCTACACCTTC
NA TRBJ1-2 8 NA TRBV29-1 CSVGGYTF TGCAGCGTCGGAGGCTACACCTTC
NA TRBJ1-1 13 NA TRBV18 CASSPSGDTEAFF TGTGCCAGCTCACCGTCAGGGGACACTGAAGCTTTCTTT
NA TRBJ1-5 14 NA TRBV2 CASREGRLNQPQHF TGTGCCAGCAGAGAAGGACGGCTCAATCAGCCCCAGCATTTT
few TRBJ1-2 11 NA TRBV6-5 CASSQGFGYTF TGTGCCAGCAGTCAAGGATTCGGCTACACCTTC
NA TRBJ1-2 13 NA TRBV11-2 CASSRGRDYGYTF TGTGCCAGCAGTAGGGGGAGGGATTATGGCTACACCTTC
NA TRBJ1-1 13 NA TRBV30 CAWSVAGNTEAFF TGTGCCTGGAGTGTAGCGGGAAACACTGAAGCTTTCTTT
few TRBJ1-2 14 NA TRBV10-3 CAIRPGTPVGGYTF TGTGCCATCAGACCCGGGACACCGGTGGGAGGCTACACCTTC
NA TRBJ1-2 14 NA TRBV29-1 CSVAQGRANYGYTF TGCAGCGTTGCCCAGGGCCGAGCTAACTATGGCTACACCTTC
few TRBJ2-2 14 NA TRBV10-3 CAISQTGDTGELFF TGTGCCATCAGTCAAACGGGCGACACCGGGGAGCTGTTTTTT
NA TRBJ2-1 13 NA TRBV2 CASGLGLYNEQFF TGTGCCAGCGGATTGGGACTCTACAATGAGCAGTTCTTC
few TRBJ1-1 12 NA TRBV29-1 CSVAGVNTEAFF TGCAGCGTTGCTGGAGTGAACACTGAAGCTTTCTTT
NA TRBJ2-2 12 NA TRBV6-5 CASRAPPGELFF TGTGCCAGCAGAGCGCCCCCCGGGGAGCTGTTTTTT
NA TRBJ1-5 15 TRBD1 TRBV5-1 CASSLGTGGRQPQHF TGCGCCAGCAGCCTAGGGACAGGGGGTCGACAGCCCCAGCATTTT
NA TRBJ2-5 14 NA TRBV7-2 CASSPARAGETQYF TGTGCCAGCAGCCCCGCCAGGGCAGGAGAGACCCAGTACTTC
NA TRBJ1-6 15 TRBD1 TRBV6-5 CASSYSDRESLALHF TGTGCCAGCAGTTACTCGGACAGGGAATCGTTGGCCCTCCACTTT
few TRBJ2-7 14 NA TRBV18 CASSPPATSREQYF TGTGCCAGCTCACCACCGGCAACTTCTCGCGAGCAGTACTTC
few TRBJ1-6 14 NA TRBV9 CASSAGRHNSPLHF TGTGCCAGCAGCGCGGGACGGCATAATTCACCCCTCCACTTT
NA TRBJ2-7 14 TRBD1 TRBV10-3 CAITPGQGLGEQYF TGTGCCATCACCCCAGGACAGGGGTTGGGCGAGCAGTACTTC
few TRBJ2-3 15 TRBD2 TRBV19 CASSMVAGGTDTQYF TGTGCCAGTAGTATGGTAGCGGGGGGCACAGATACGCAGTATTTT
NA TRBJ1-5 15 TRBD1 TRBV2 CASSEQGQMGQPQHF TGTGCCAGCAGTGAGCAGGGACAGATGGGTCAGCCCCAGCATTTT
few TRBJ2-5 14 TRBD1 TRBV30 CAWSVQGFGGTQYF TGTGCCTGGAGTGTACAGGGGTTTGGTGGGACCCAGTACTTC